These 10 T cell receptor beta chains were sequenced from one sample in a study of beta chain features in type 1 diabetes. Study results and caveats: Within each of all four CD4+ subsets, Type 1 diabetes patients had TCRB CDR3s that were moderately but significantly shorter.

These receptors lack a known antigen. The isolated RNA, all of it, was reverse transcribed, so expressed TCRB transcripts were what got sequenced. Libraries were prepared by immunoSEQ multiplex PCR; TCRdb keeps only in-frame clonotypes and omits some of them. The table includes around 710,000 clones, approximately 13% detected once. Sequencing was carried out using naive CD4+ T cells from blood. Every receptor here comes from a man aged 25-45 years with type 1 diabetes.

The chain recombines TRBV7-2 with TRBJ1-5; no reliable D call. Germline loops: CDR1 SGHTA, CDR2 FQGNSA. CDR3 size: 13 residues. The V end was cut by 5 bases, the J end by 4 bases, with 9 bases between. The CDR3 region is CASSREGNQPQHF. The CDR3, as DNA: TGTGCCAGCAGCCGAGAGGGAAATCAGCCCCAGCATTTT.

The table lists this clone with a few counts. V usage is TRBV18 and J usage is TRBJ1-2; D gene ambiguous. Germline CDR1 KGHSH, CDR2 LQKENI. The CDR3 loop spans 14 amino acids. V lost 0 bases and J lost 6, with 11 bases in between. The CDR3 DNA reads TGTGCCAGCTCACCACCTTCCGGGCCGGATGGCTACACCTTC. Translation gives CASSPPSGPDGYTF.

This clone was counted between two and nine times. This chain's CDR3 is CASSLAGATGGDGYTF. In DNA form, the CDR3 reads TGCGCCAGCAGCTTGGCCGGAGCGACAGGGGGCGATGGCTACACCTTC. The gene calls are TRBV5-1 and TRBJ1-2; TRBD1 matches at 10 bases. Trimming removed 0 bases from V and 6 bases from J; junction bases left unmatched: 8. There are 16 residues in the CDR3. Looked up from germline, CDR1 is SGHRS and CDR2 is YFSETQ.

In its sample, this clone was seen a few times. The gene calls are TRBV28 and TRBJ2-5; 7 positions match TRBD1. Germline trimming cut 6 bases from V and 9 bases from J; bases unmatched to any gene: 13. The CDR3 is 14 residues long. Germline-derived CDR1 and CDR2 are MDHEN and SYDVKM. CDR3 nucleotide sequence: TGTGCCAGCAGACAACAGGGGATGAAAGGCCCCCAGTACTTC. Residues: CASRQQGMKGPQYF. The full variable domain, rest sourced from reference TRBV28 and TRBJ2-5, is DVKVTQSSRYLVKRTGEKVFLECVQDMDHENMFWYRQDPGLGLRLIYFSYDVKMKEKGDIPEGYSVSREKKERFSLILESASTNQTSMYLCASRQQGMKGPQYFGPGTRLLVL.

The sample holds a few counts of this clone. This rearrangement joins TRBV30 to TRBJ2-1, with 7 bases aligning to TRBD2. Germline CDR1 is GTSNPN and CDR2 is SVGIG (reference sequence). The CDR3 has 14 amino acids. The trim removed 0 bases at V and 3 bases at J, leaving 2 bases unmatched. CDR3 amino acids: CAWSVRGGYNEQFF. CDR3 bases: TGTGCCTGGAGTGTTCGCGGGGGCTACAATGAGCAGTTCTTC.

The chain combines TRBV19 with TRBJ1-5, with 9 bases that match TRBD1. The CDR3 consists of 15 residues. Germline V gene sequence: CDR1 LNHDA, CDR2 SQIVND (reference sequence). Trimming removed 6 bases from V and 2 bases from J; junction bases left unmatched: 5. The CDR3 nucleotides read TGTGCCAGTAGACAGGGGGCGTTGGGCAATCAGCCCCAGCATTTT. Translated, it gives CASRQGALGNQPQHF.

V usage is TRBV7-2 and J usage is TRBJ2-5; D is uncertain. The CDR3 covers 12 residues. In germline, CDR1 is SGHTA, CDR2 FQGNSA. Trimming left V 5 bases short and J 3 bases short, with 7 bases between. CDR3 residues: CASSPWEETQYF. The CDR3 nucleotides are TGTGCCAGCAGCCCTTGGGAAGAGACCCAGTACTTC. The variable domain in full, completed from reference TRBV7-2 and TRBJ2-5, reads GAGVSQSPSNKVTEKGKDVELRCDPISGHTALYWYRQSLGQGLEFLIYFQGNSAPDKSGLPSDRFSAERTGGSVSTLTIQRTQQEDSAVYLCASSPWEETQYFGPGTRLLVL.

This clone was picked up a small number of times. The gene calls are TRBV2 and TRBJ1-2, with D unclear. The V gene lost 1 base and the J gene lost 4 bases, with 10 bases spanning the gap. The germline V gene has CDR1 SNHLY and CDR2 FYNNEI. CDR3 length: 14 residues. This CDR3 is CASSEGGGGYGYTF. DNA of the CDR3: TGTGCCAGCAGTGAAGGGGGAGGTGGCTATGGCTACACCTTC.

This clone has only a few counts. The rearrangement joins TRBV11-3 to TRBJ2-7, with a tentative D call TRBD2 (6 bases). V gave up 5 bases and J gave up 5 bases, with 25 bases separating them. Germline values: CDR1 SGHNT, CDR2 YENEEA. The length of the CDR3 is 17 residues. The CDR3 loop reads CASSPSTGTGEPHEQYF. In nucleotides, the CDR3 is TGTGCCAGCAGCCCGAGCACTGGTACGGGGGAGCCACACGAGCAGTACTTC.

The rearrangement uses TRBV7-2 and TRBJ1-4; tentatively, D is TRBD1 (6 bases). The germline V gene encodes CDR1 SGHTA and CDR2 FQGNSA. The CDR3 covers 16 residues. Trimming removed 1 base from V and 7 bases from J, with 16 bases in between. Here the CDR3 DNA reads TGTGCCAGCAGCTTAGTATCAACAGGGCGGTTTGAAAAACTGTTTTTT. This codes for CASSLVSTGRFEKLFF.